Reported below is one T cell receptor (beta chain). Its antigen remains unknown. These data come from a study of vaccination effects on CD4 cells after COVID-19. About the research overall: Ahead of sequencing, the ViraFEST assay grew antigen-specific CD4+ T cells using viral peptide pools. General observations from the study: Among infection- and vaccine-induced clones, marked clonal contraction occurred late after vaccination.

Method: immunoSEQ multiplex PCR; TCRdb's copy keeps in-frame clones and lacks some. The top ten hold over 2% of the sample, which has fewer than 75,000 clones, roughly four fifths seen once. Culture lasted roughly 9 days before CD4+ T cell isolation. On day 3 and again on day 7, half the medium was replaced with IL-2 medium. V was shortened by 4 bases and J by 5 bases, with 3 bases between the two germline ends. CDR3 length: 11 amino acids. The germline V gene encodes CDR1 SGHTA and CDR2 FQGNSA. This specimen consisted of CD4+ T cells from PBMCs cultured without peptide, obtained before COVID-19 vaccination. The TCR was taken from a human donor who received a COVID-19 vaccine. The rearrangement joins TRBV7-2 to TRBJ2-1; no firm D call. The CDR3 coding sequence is TGTGCCAGCAGCTATCACAATGAGCAGTTCTTC. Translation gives CASSYHNEQFF.